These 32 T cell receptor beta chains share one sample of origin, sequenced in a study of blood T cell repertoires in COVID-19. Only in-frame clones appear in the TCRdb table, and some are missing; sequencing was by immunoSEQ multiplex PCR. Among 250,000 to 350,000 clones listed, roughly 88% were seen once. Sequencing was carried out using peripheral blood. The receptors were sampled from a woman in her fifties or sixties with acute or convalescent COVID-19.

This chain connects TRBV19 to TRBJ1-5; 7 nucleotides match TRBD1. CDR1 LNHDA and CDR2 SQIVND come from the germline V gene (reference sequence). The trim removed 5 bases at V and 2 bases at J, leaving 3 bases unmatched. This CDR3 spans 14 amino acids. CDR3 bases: TGTGCCAGTAGTGTCACAGGGGGCAATCAGCCCCAGCATTTT. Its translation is CASSVTGGNQPQHF.

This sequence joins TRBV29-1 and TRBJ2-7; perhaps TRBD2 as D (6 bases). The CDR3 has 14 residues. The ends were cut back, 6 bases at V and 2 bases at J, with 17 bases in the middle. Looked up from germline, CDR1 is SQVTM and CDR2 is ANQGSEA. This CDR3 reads CSVADGWTTYEQYF. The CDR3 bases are TGCAGCGTCGCGGACGGGTGGACTACCTACGAGCAGTACTTC.

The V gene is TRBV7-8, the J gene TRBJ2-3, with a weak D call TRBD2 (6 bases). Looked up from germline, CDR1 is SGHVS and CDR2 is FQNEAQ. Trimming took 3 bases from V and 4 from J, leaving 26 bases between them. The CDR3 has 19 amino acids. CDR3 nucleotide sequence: TGTGCCAGCAGCTTGTCCCCCCGGCGGCTAGCGTTAGTCGCAGATACGCAGTATTTT. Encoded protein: CASSLSPRRLALVADTQYF.

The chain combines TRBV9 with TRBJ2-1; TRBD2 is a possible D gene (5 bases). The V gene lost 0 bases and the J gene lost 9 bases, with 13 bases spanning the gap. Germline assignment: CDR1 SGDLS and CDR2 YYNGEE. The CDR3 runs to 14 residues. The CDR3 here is CASSVAGSVGEQFF. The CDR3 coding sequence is TGTGCCAGCAGCGTAGCGGGATCCGTAGGTGAGCAGTTCTTC.

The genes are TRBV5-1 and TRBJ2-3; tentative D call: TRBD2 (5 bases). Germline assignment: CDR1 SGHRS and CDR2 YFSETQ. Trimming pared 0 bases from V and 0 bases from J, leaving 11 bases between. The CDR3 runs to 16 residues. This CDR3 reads CASSLAGLLSTDTQYF. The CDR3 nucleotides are TGCGCCAGCAGCTTGGCCGGACTGCTTAGCACAGATACGCAGTATTTT.

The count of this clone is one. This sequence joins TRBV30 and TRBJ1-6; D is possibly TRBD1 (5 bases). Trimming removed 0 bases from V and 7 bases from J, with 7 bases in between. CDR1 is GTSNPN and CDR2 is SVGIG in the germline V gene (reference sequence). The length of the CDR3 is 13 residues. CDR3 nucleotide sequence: TGTGCCTGGAGTGTACAGGAAAATTCACCCCTCCACTTT. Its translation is CAWSVQENSPLHF.

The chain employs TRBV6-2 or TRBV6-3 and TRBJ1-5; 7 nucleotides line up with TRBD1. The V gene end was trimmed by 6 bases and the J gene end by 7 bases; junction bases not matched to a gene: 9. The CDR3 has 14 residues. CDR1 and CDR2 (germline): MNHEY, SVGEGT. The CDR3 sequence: CASRPTGAGQPQHF. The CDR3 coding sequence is TGTGCCAGCAGGCCTACAGGGGCCGGGCAGCCCCAGCATTTT.

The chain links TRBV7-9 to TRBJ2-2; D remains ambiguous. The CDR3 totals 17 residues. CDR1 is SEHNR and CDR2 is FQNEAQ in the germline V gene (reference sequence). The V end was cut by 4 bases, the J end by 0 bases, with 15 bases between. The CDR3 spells CASSSPRGRSNTGELFF. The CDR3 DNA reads TGTGCCAGCAGCTCCCCTCGTGGCAGGTCGAACACCGGGGAGCTGTTTTTT.

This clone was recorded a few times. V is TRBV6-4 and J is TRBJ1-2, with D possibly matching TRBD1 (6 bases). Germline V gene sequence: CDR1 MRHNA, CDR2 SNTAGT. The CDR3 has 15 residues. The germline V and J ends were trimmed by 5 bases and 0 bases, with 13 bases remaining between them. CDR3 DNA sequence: TGTGCCAGCAGTCCTACAGGGATAGCTAACTATGGCTACACCTTC. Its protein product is CASSPTGIANYGYTF.

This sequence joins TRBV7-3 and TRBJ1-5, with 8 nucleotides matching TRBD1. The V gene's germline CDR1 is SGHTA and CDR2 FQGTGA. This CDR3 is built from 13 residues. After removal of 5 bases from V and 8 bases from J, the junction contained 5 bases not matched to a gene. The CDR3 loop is CASSRTGMEPQHF. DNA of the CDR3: TGTGCCAGCAGCAGGACAGGGATGGAGCCCCAGCATTTT. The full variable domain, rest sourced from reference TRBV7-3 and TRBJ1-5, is GAGVSQTPSNKVTEKGKYVELRCDPISGHTALYWYRQSLGQGPEFLIYFQGTGAADDSGLPNDRFFAVRPEGSVSTLKIQRTERGDSAVYLCASSRTGMEPQHFGDGTRLSIL.

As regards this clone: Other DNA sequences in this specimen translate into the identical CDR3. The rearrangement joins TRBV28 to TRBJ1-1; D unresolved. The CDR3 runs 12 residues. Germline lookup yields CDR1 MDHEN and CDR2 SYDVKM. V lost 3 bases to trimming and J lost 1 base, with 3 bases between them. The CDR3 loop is CASSLRNTEAFF. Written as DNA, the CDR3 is TGTGCCAGCAGTTTGAGGAACACTGAAGCTTTCTTT.

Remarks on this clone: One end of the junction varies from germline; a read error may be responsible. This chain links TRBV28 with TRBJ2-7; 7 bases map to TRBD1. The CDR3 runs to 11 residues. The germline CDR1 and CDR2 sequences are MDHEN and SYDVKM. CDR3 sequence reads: CASSLTTGPSF. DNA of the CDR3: TGTGCCAGCAGTCTGACGACAGGGCCCAGCTTC.

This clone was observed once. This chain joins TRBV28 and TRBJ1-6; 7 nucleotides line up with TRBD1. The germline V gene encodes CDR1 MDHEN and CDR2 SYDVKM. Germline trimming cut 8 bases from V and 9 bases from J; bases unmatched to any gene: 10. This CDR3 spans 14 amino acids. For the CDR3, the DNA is TGTGCCAGCTCTTTAGGGGGCTTTGGTTCACCCCTCCACTTT. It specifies CASSLGGFGSPLHF.

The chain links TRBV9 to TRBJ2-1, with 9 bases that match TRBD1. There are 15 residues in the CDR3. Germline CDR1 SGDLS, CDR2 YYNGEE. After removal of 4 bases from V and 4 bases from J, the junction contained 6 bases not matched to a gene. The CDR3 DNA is TGTGCCAGCAGCCTGATGGGACAGGGTTACAATGAGCAGTTCTTC. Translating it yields CASSLMGQGYNEQFF.

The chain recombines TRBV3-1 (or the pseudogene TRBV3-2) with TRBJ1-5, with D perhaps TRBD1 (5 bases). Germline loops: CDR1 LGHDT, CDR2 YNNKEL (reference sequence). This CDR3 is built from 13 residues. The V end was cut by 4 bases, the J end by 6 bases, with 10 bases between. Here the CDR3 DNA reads TGTGCCAGCAGCCCCTTAGGGGTTCAGCCCCAGCATTTT. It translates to CASSPLGVQPQHF.

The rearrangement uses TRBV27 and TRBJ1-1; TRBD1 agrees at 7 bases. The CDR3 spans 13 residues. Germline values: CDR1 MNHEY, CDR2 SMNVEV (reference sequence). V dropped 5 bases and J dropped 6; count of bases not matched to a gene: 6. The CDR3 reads CASSHDRAAEAFF. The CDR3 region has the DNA TGTGCCAGCAGTCACGACAGGGCCGCTGAAGCTTTCTTT.

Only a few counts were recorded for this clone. CDR3 sequence reads: CASIPSLNTGELFF. The CDR3 DNA sequence: TGTGCCAGCATCCCTAGCTTGAACACCGGGGAGCTGTTTTTT. The chain joins TRBV6-5 to TRBJ2-2; a weak D match, TRBD2 (5 bases). V lost 7 bases to trimming and J lost 1 base, with 10 bases between them. The CDR3 spans 14 residues. Germline values: CDR1 MNHEY, CDR2 SVGAGI.

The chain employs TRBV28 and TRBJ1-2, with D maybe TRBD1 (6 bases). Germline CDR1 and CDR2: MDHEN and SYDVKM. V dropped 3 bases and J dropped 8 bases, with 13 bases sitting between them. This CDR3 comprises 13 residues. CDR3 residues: CASSFSGVNGYTF. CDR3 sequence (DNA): TGTGCCAGCAGTTTTTCAGGGGTGAACGGCTACACCTTC.

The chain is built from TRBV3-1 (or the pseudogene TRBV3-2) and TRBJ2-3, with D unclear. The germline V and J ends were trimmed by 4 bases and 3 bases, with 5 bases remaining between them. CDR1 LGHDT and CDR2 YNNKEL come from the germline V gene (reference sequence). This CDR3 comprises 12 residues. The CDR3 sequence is CASSLSTDTQYF. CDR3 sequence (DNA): TGTGCCAGCAGCCTTAGTACAGATACGCAGTATTTT.

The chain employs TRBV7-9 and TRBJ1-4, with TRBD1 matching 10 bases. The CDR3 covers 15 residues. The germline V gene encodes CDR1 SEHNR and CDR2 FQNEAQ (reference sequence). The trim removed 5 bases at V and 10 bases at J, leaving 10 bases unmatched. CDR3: CASSPPGTGVGKLFF. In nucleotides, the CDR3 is TGTGCCAGCAGCCCCCCCGGGACAGGGGTGGGAAAACTGTTTTTT.

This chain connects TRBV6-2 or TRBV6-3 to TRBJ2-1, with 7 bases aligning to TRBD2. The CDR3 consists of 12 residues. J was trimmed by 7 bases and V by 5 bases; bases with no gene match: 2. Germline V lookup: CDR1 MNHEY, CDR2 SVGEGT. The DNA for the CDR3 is TGTGCCAGCAGTCCCGGGGGGAATGAGCAGTTCTTC. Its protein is CASSPGGNEQFF.

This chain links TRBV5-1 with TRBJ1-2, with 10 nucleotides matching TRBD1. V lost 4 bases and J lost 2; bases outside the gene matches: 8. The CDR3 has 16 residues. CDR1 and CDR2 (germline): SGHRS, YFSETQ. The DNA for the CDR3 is TGCGCCAGCAGCCGGGACAGGGGAAGAGGGAACTATGGCTACACCTTC. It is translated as CASSRDRGRGNYGYTF. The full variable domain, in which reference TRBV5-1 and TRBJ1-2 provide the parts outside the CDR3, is KAGVTQTPRYLIKTRGQQVTLSCSPISGHRSVSWYQQTPGQGLQFLFEYFSETQRNKGNFPGRFSGRQFSNSRSEMNVSTLELGDSALYLCASSRDRGRGNYGYTFGSGTRLTVV.

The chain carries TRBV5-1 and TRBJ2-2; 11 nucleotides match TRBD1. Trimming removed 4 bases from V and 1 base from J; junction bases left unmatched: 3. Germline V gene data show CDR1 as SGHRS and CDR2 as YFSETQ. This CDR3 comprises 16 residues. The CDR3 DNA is TGCGCCAGCAGCCCGGGGACAGGGGGGAACACCGGGGAGCTGTTTTTT. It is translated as CASSPGTGGNTGELFF.

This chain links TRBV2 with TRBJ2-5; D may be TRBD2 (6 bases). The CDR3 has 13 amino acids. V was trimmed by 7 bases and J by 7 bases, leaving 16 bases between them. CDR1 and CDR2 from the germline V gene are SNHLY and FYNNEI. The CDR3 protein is CASTSGSSATQYF. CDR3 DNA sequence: TGTGCCAGCACATCCGGGTCTAGCGCGACCCAGTACTTC.

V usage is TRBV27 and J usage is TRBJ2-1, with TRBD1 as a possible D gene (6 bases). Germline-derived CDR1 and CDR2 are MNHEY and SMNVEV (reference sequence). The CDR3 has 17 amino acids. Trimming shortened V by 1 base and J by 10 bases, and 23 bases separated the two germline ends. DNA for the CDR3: TGTGCCAGCAGTTTATTGTTCAGGGGTCGCCGGGGAACCGAGCAGTTCTTC. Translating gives CASSLLFRGRRGTEQFF.

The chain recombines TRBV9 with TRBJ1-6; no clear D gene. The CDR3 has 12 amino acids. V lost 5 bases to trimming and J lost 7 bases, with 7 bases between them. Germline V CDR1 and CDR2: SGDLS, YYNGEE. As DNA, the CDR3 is TGTGCCAGCAGTTTCGAGAATTCACCCCTCCACTTT. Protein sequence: CASSFENSPLHF.

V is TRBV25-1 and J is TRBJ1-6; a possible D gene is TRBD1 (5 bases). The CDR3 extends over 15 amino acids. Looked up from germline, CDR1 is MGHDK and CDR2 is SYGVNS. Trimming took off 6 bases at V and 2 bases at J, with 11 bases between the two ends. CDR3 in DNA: TGTGCCAGCAGGGGCGTAGGGGCCTATAATTCACCCCTCCACTTT. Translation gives CASRGVGAYNSPLHF.

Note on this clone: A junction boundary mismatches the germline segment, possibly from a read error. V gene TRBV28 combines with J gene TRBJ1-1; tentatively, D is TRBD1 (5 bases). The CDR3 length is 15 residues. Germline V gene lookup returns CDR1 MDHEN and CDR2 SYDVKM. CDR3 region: CASSLLVGGNTEAFF. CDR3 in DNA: TGTGCCAGCAGCTTATTGGTGGGGGGGAACACTGAAGCTTTCTTT.

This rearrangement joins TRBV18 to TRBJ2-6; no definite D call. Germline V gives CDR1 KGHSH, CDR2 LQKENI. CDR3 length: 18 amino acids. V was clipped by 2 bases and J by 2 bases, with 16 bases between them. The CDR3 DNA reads TGTGCCAGCTCACCATTTGTGGGTACGGCGGCTGGGGCCAACGTCCTGACTTTC. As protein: CASSPFVGTAAGANVLTF.

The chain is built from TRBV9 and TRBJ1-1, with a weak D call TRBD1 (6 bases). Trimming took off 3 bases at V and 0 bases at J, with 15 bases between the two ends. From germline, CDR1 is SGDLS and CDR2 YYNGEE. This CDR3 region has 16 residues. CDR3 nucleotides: TGTGCCAGCAGCGGTGGACAGTTTGGCATGAACACTGAAGCTTTCTTT. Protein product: CASSGGQFGMNTEAFF.

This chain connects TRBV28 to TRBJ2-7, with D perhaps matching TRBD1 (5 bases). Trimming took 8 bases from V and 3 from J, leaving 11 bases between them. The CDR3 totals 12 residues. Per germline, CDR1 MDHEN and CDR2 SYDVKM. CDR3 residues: CASGRVGYEQYF. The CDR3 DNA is TGTGCCAGCGGCAGGGTTGGCTACGAGCAGTACTTC.

The CDR3 nucleotides are TGTGCCAGCTCACCACCGGGACAGGTCCACGAGCAGTACTTC. It specifies CASSPPGQVHEQYF. The chain combines TRBV18 with TRBJ2-7; 8 bases are shared with TRBD1. The CDR3 contains 14 residues. With V trimmed by 0 bases and J by 5 bases, 3 bases remained unmatched. CDR1 KGHSH and CDR2 LQKENI come from the germline V gene.